This T cell receptor (beta chain) was identified during a study of T cell repertoires in aging, cancer and after chemotherapy. Multiplex touch-down PCR with TRB-A/B primers amplified rearranged V-D-J TRB sequences. TCRdb fed the multiplex PCR reads into MiXCR, producing one record per CDR3 protein. The profile shows over 4,000 distinct CDR3 sequences, roughly 26% of them singletons. The CDR3 is 16 amino acids. The ends were cut back, 0 bases at V and 5 bases at J, with 16 bases in the middle. The germline V gene encodes CDR1 MNHGY and CDR2 SAAAGT. The template was genomic DNA from peripheral blood, not RNA. This clonotype was counted between two and nine times.

The material sequenced was blood. This receptor was identified in a human donor in good health. The rearrangement joins TRBV6-8 to TRBJ2-5; D unresolved. CDR3: CASSYSGPGSWETQYF. The CDR3 nucleotides are TGTGCCAGCAGTTACTCGGGTCCCGGGTCTTGGGAGACCCAGTACTTC.